This T cell receptor (beta chain) was obtained from a study of memory CD4+ T cells and cytomegalovirus serostatus. Study results and limitations: The CMV-associated TCR signature appears largely within the CD4+ memory repertoire. CD4+ memory repertoires contained about two fifths of the roughly 160 reported CMV TCRbeta sequences. CMV serostatus prediction reached median AUC around 0.94, or 0.89 with US-trained model.

The trim removed 2 bases at V and 1 base at J, leaving 4 bases unmatched. Germline V gives CDR1 LGHNA, CDR2 YSLEER. The CDR3 extends over 16 amino acids. As to this clone: Its antigen is not identified.

Produced via immunoSEQ multiplex PCR; TCRdb's table is partial and in-frame only. This table holds 56,000 or so clones, roughly 82% found once. The sort gate was single viable CD3+CD4+CD8-CD45RO+ cells for memory CD4+ T cells. This clonotype was obtained from an adult in good health and CMV-seronegative. Sequencing used memory CD4+ T cells from blood. The chain combines TRBV4-3 with TRBJ2-1; TRBD2 matches 8 bases. The CDR3 sequence is CASSQRTSLSYNEQFF. The DNA of the CDR3 is TGCGCCAGCAGCCAACGGACTAGCTTGTCCTACAATGAGCAGTTCTTC.